The 30 T cell receptor beta chains presented below share a single source sample, sequenced in a study of control samples from healthy donors and cancer patients. TCRdb's copy holds only in-frame clones and misses some; the assay was immunoSEQ multiplex PCR. The sample yields about 55,000 clones, over 75% seen once. The sample consisted of blood. The receptor source for this set is a man over 45 in good health.

This chain links TRBV24-1 with TRBJ2-3; 8 bases match TRBD2. CDR3 length: 15 amino acids. In germline, CDR1 is KGHDR, CDR2 SFDVKD. V gave up 4 bases and J gave up 2 bases; unmatched junction bases: 4. Written as DNA, the CDR3 is TGTGCCACCAGTGACCAAGCGGGAGTCACAGATACGCAGTATTTT. Amino acid sequence: CATSDQAGVTDTQYF.

The chain employs TRBV9 and TRBJ2-1, with no clear D. The CDR3 sequence is 18 residues long. Germline V gene lookup returns CDR1 SGDLS and CDR2 YYNGEE. V was clipped by 0 bases and J by 6 bases, with 22 bases between them. CDR3 residues: CASSVVIGLGIGRNEQFF. The CDR3 DNA follows: TGTGCCAGCAGCGTAGTCATTGGGCTGGGTATCGGGCGCAATGAGCAGTTCTTC.

In its sample, this clone was seen a few times. V usage is TRBV7-8 and J usage is TRBJ2-1, with 9 positions matching TRBD2. The germline gives CDR1 SGHVS, CDR2 FQNEAQ. The CDR3 extends over 15 amino acids. V trimming: 4 bases; J trimming: 2 bases; junction bases outside the gene matches: 3. CDR3 residues: CASSYLAGTYNEQFF. CDR3 DNA: TGTGCCAGCAGCTATCTAGCGGGGACCTACAATGAGCAGTTCTTC.

The rearrangement uses TRBV7-3 and TRBJ2-5; D gene uncertain. Germline CDR1 SGHTA, CDR2 FQGTGA. The CDR3 totals 16 residues. Trimming shortened V by 4 bases and J by 5 bases, and 20 bases separated the two germline ends. CDR3 sequence reads: CASSSSLSRAFETQYF. CDR3 nucleotide sequence: TGTGCCAGCAGCTCGTCTCTTAGCCGAGCATTTGAGACCCAGTACTTC.

The chain couples TRBV14 to TRBJ2-7; 12 bases align to TRBD2. Trimming took 4 bases from V and 5 from J; bases not matched to a gene: 3. This CDR3 contains 14 residues. From germline, CDR1 is SGHDN and CDR2 FVKESK. DNA of the CDR3: TGTGCCAGCAGCCTGACTAGCGGGAGCCACGAGCAGTACTTC. Translated: CASSLTSGSHEQYF.

The chain joins TRBV21-1 to TRBJ1-5. TRBV21-1 is a known pseudogene. CDR3 size: 11 residues. CDR3 amino acids: CAKTSNQPQHF. The CDR3 DNA reads TGTGCCAAAACCAGCAATCAGCCCCAGCATTTT.

For the CDR3, the DNA is TGTGCCAGCAGCCAAGAAACCGGACTAGCTAGCTCCTACGAGCAGTACTTC. Translating gives CASSQETGLASSYEQYF. V usage is TRBV14 and J usage is TRBJ2-7; 8 positions agree with TRBD2. There are 17 residues in the CDR3. The J segment lost 0 bases and the V segment lost 0 bases, leaving 7 bases of the junction unmatched. Germline V gene sequence: CDR1 SGHDN, CDR2 FVKESK.

The rearrangement links TRBV5-1 to TRBJ2-7; TRBD2 might be the D (7 bases). This CDR3 spans 14 amino acids. Germline lookup yields CDR1 SGHRS and CDR2 YFSETQ. Deletions cut 3 bases from V and 4 bases from J, with 14 bases between. CDR3 residues: CASSWGGGTYEQYF. CDR3 in DNA: TGCGCCAGCAGCTGGGGAGGGGGGACTTACGAGCAGTACTTC.

This sequence joins TRBV7-9 and TRBJ1-1; D not resolved. V lost 3 bases and J lost 4, with 12 bases in between. Germline V lookup: CDR1 SEHNR, CDR2 FQNEAQ (reference sequence). The CDR3 has 14 amino acids. CDR3 protein: CASSFSGGRTEAFF. DNA of the CDR3: TGTGCCAGCAGCTTCTCCGGAGGCCGCACTGAAGCTTTCTTT.

The rearrangement uses TRBV18 and TRBJ2-1, with D possibly TRBD2 on 5 matching bases. Trimming removed 0 bases at V and 0 bases at J, with 9 bases between. The CDR3 has 16 residues. Germline assignment: CDR1 KGHSH and CDR2 LQKENI. The CDR3 coding sequence is TGTGCCAGCTCACCACCAGCGAGGGACTCCTACAATGAGCAGTTCTTC. Its protein is CASSPPARDSYNEQFF. The full variable domain, in which reference TRBV18 and TRBJ2-1 provide the parts outside the CDR3, is NAGVMQNPRHLVRRRGQEARLRCSPMKGHSHVYWYRQLPEEGLKFMVYLQKENIIDESGMPKERFSAEFPKEGPSILRIQQVVRGDSAAYFCASSPPARDSYNEQFFGPGTRLTVL.

The chain recombines TRBV7-2 with TRBJ2-5; no clear D. V lost 1 base, J lost 5 bases, and 11 bases lay in between. CDR1 and CDR2 from the germline V gene are SGHTA and FQGNSA. The CDR3 sequence is 14 residues long. This chain's CDR3 is CASSLVEYTETQYF. The CDR3, as DNA: TGTGCCAGCAGCTTAGTAGAGTACACGGAGACCCAGTACTTC.

The chain employs TRBV30 and TRBJ1-6; no clear D gene. The V and J ends lost 2 bases and 5 bases respectively, with 7 bases between them. Germline CDR1 is GTSNPN and CDR2 is SVGIG (reference sequence). This CDR3 has 13 residues. In DNA, the CDR3 is TGTGCCTGGAGTCTAACAGATAATTCACCCCTCCACTTT. Protein sequence: CAWSLTDNSPLHF.

This clone has only one observation. The J gene is TRBJ2-4, the V gene TRBV2; the match to TRBD1 covers 8 bases. Trimming at V came to 7 bases and at J to 10 bases, leaving 6 bases not matched to a gene. The CDR3 covers 12 residues. In germline, CDR1 is SNHLY, CDR2 FYNNEI. CDR3 in amino acids: CASTGDRRIQYF. DNA for the CDR3: TGTGCCAGCACCGGGGACAGGAGGATTCAGTACTTC.

The J gene is TRBJ2-7, the V gene TRBV19, with D perhaps TRBD2 (5 bases). Trimming removed 8 bases from V and 4 bases from J, with 15 bases in between. CDR3 length equals 13 residues. Germline V gives CDR1 LNHDA, CDR2 SQIVND (reference sequence). CDR3 bases: TGTGCCAGTGCCCAGGCTGGGAGTTACGAGCAGTACTTC. It translates to CASAQAGSYEQYF.

The chain carries TRBV2 and TRBJ1-2; D remains unclear. Trimming shortened V by 2 bases and J by 1 base, and 8 bases separated the two germline ends. The CDR3 contains 14 residues. The germline gives CDR1 SNHLY, CDR2 FYNNEI. For the CDR3, the DNA is TGTGCCAGCAGTGAACCGGGAGGTAACTATGGCTACACCTTC. It encodes CASSEPGGNYGYTF.

V gene TRBV7-2 combines with J gene TRBJ1-1, with D possibly being TRBD1 (6 bases). The CDR3 has 15 residues. Trimming cost V 3 bases and J 6 bases, with 17 bases left between them. Germline CDR1 reads SGHTA; CDR2 reads FQGNSA. CDR3 loop: CASSLAGAQDSEAFF. CDR3 coding DNA: TGTGCCAGCAGCTTGGCGGGGGCGCAGGATTCTGAAGCTTTCTTT.

The chain combines TRBV7-3 with TRBJ2-5, with 13 bases matching TRBD2. Germline V lookup: CDR1 SGHTA, CDR2 FQGTGA. V lost 0 bases, J lost 4 bases, and 5 bases stayed unmatched. The CDR3 is 17 amino acids. The CDR3 spells CASSLTPGLAGIETQYF. The CDR3 bases are TGTGCCAGCAGCTTAACGCCGGGACTAGCGGGAATAGAGACCCAGTACTTC.

Comment on this clone: The junction does not match germline at one end; this may be a read error. The chain carries TRBV11-1 and TRBJ1-2; no firm D call. CDR1 and CDR2 from the germline V gene are SGHAT and FQDESV (reference sequence). The CDR3 loop spans 13 amino acids. CDR3 nucleotides: TGTGCCAGCAGCTTCGGCTCCAACTATGGCCACACCTTC. This encodes CASSFGSNYGHTF.

The J gene is TRBJ2-7, the V gene TRBV19; 8 nucleotides match TRBD1. The CDR3 sequence is 16 residues long. Germline CDR1 and CDR2: LNHDA and SQIVND (reference sequence). The trim removed 3 bases at V and 0 bases at J, leaving 7 bases unmatched. The CDR3 sequence is CASSIGLQGASYEQYF. The CDR3 DNA is TGTGCCAGTAGTATCGGTTTGCAGGGGGCCTCCTACGAGCAGTACTTC. The full variable domain, rest sourced from reference TRBV19 and TRBJ2-7, is DGGITQSPKYLFRKEGQNVTLSCEQNLNHDAMYWYRQDPGQGLRLIYYSQIVNDFQKGDIAEGYSVSREKKESFPLTVTSAQKNPTAFYLCASSIGLQGASYEQYFGPGTRLTVT.

CDR3 sequence: CASSVYYQGYYGYTF. The CDR3 DNA sequence: TGTGCCAGTAGTGTTTACTACCAGGGGTACTATGGCTACACCTTC. The rearrangement uses TRBV19 and TRBJ1-2; D may be TRBD1 (6 bases). V lost 5 bases to trimming and J lost 3 bases, with 16 bases between them. Per germline, CDR1 LNHDA and CDR2 SQIVND (reference sequence). The CDR3 consists of 15 residues.

This clone has just one count. The CDR3 loop is CATSATLGDQPQHF. The CDR3 nucleotides read TGTGCCACCAGTGCCACCTTAGGGGATCAGCCCCAGCATTTT. The rearrangement uses TRBV24-1 and TRBJ1-5; weak D call: TRBD1 (5 bases). Germline V CDR1 and CDR2: KGHDR, SFDVKD. CDR3 length: 14 amino acids. V was cut by 5 bases and J by 5 bases, with 12 bases left in between.

J is TRBJ2-5 and V is TRBV5-6; possibly TRBD2 for D (6 bases). Trimming took 0 bases from V and 10 from J, leaving 10 bases between them. There are 12 residues in the CDR3. From germline, CDR1 is SGHDT and CDR2 YYEEEE. CDR3 protein: CASSLAGGGQYF. In DNA form, the CDR3 reads TGTGCCAGCAGCTTGGCCGGGGGAGGCCAGTACTTC.

The chain has TRBV6-5 and TRBJ1-6; 7 positions agree with TRBD1. J lost 9 bases, V lost 6 bases, and 11 bases had no gene match. Per germline, CDR1 MNHEY and CDR2 SVGAGI. This CDR3 is built from 15 residues. This CDR3 is CASRRQGNLGSPLHF. The CDR3 DNA sequence: TGTGCCAGCAGAAGACAGGGAAATTTGGGTTCACCCCTCCACTTT.

V usage is TRBV6-5 and J usage is TRBJ2-5; 8 bases fit TRBD2. Germline V gives CDR1 MNHEY, CDR2 SVGAGI. V shed 0 bases and J 2 bases; nucleotides not matched to a gene: 5. The CDR3 runs to 16 residues. The chain's CDR3 is CASSYSSGGGQETQYF. Written as DNA, the CDR3 is TGTGCCAGCAGTTACTCTTCCGGGGGGGGTCAAGAGACCCAGTACTTC.

The chain employs TRBV4-2 and TRBJ2-1, with 7 bases aligning to TRBD2. This CDR3 contains 17 residues. Germline lookup yields CDR1 LGHNA and CDR2 YNFKEQ. V shed 0 bases, J shed 4 bases, and the junction held 9 bases outside the gene matches. CDR3 loop: CASSQDRTRGGYNEQFF. In DNA, the CDR3 is TGTGCCAGCAGCCAAGACCGGACTAGGGGTGGATACAATGAGCAGTTCTTC.

The gene calls are TRBV19 and TRBJ1-4; D unclear. The V end lost 6 bases, the J end lost 5 bases, and 19 bases lay between the germline ends. The CDR3 is 16 residues long. The germline V gene encodes CDR1 LNHDA and CDR2 SQIVND (reference sequence). CDR3: CASSPTARRANEKLFF. As DNA, the CDR3 is TGTGCCAGTAGCCCCACAGCGAGGAGGGCAAATGAAAAACTGTTTTTT.

This chain connects TRBV6-4 to TRBJ2-1; TRBD2 aligns across 10 bases. This CDR3 is 13 amino acids long. V was pared by 7 bases and J by 6 bases, with 3 bases of the junction left unmatched. CDR1 and CDR2 (germline): MRHNA, SNTAGT. CDR3 sequence: CASTPSGSNEQFF. The CDR3 DNA is TGTGCCAGCACCCCTAGCGGGAGCAATGAGCAGTTCTTC.

This CDR3 reads CASSPTGTAAYEQYF. For the CDR3, the DNA is TGCGCCAGCAGCCCCACCGGGACCGCTGCCTACGAGCAGTACTTC. This rearrangement joins TRBV5-1 to TRBJ2-7; either TRBD1 or TRBD2 may supply D (5 bases each). Germline V gene lookup returns CDR1 SGHRS and CDR2 YFSETQ. Trimming left V 4 bases short and J 2 bases short, with 16 bases between. The CDR3 has 15 amino acids.

The chain links TRBV10-3 to TRBJ1-2; D not resolved. Germline V CDR1 and CDR2: ENHRY, SYGVKD. The CDR3 spans 11 residues. The V end lost 5 bases, the J end lost 6 bases, and 7 bases lay between the germline ends. DNA of the CDR3: TGTGCCATCAGTTTTAGGGATGGCTACACCTTC. Protein product: CAISFRDGYTF.

The rearrangement joins TRBV28 to TRBJ2-3; the match to TRBD2 covers 12 bases. The CDR3 length is 15 residues. Germline V lookup: CDR1 MDHEN, CDR2 SYDVKM. Trimming took 5 bases from V and 3 from J; bases not matched to a gene: 3. CDR3 in DNA: TGTGCCAGCAGTCTAGGACTAGCGGGGACAGATACGCAGTATTTT. Its protein product is CASSLGLAGTDTQYF.